This TCR beta chain is drawn from a study of T cells in Graves' hyperthyroidism and ophthalmopathy. The overall study: Peripheral blood was drawn at first diagnosis, prior to all treatment.

The CDR3 sequence is 12 residues long. Between the trimmed V and J ends, which lost 2 bases and 7 bases, there was a span of 12 bases. CDR1 and CDR2 (germline): DFQATT, SNEGSKA (reference sequence). TCR beta CDR3 region amplification was performed from RNA transcripts. The HTBI primer set drove a first-round RT-PCR of the TCR CDR3. TCRdb reprocessed the multiplex PCR reads via MiXCR and lists one record per CDR3 protein. The sample includes around 600,000 distinct CDR3 sequences, approximately 15% of them seen just once. This clonotype was seen many times. Ophthalmopathy patients had Clinical Activity Score at least 3, NOSPECS grade at least 4, duration under 3 months.

Sequences were obtained from blood. This sequence originates from a woman between 18 and 29 years old with Graves' ophthalmopathy. The chain employs TRBV20-1 and TRBJ2-7, with D possibly TRBD2 on 5 matching bases. The CDR3 protein is CSARKTAGEQYF. The CDR3 nucleotides are TGCAGTGCTAGAAAAACGGCGGGTGAGCAGTACTTC.